Described below is a single T cell receptor beta chain sequence and its context. Its antigen remains unknown. CDR3 size: 15 residues. The germline V and J ends were trimmed by 4 bases and 0 bases, with 10 bases remaining between them. Germline V CDR1 and CDR2: SGHRS, YFSETQ. The PCR used 60 Vbeta and 13 Jbeta primers. Authors' processing steps: A later analysis counted 70 million to 85 million unique TCR beta chains, roughly 11 million shared. TCRdb's copy holds only in-frame clones and misses some; the assay was immunoSEQ multiplex PCR. The V and J calls and clone size are taken from that table; D and trimming were inferred from the DNA. The sample lists 130,000 to 150,000 clones; about four fifths were seen once. The data are from a study of cytomegalovirus exposure and HLA in healthy donors. Study as a whole: From 150 million to 200 million T cells, an earlier analysis saw approximately 110 million unique TCR beta sequences. Regarding the study as a whole: Earlier analysis found most TCR beta V segments productive about 90% or about 30% of the time. Some 150 TCR beta chains were listed as cytomegalovirus-associated.

The sample was PBMCs. This TCR was recovered from a woman between 18 and 30 years old in good health and CMV-seropositive. The rearrangement joins TRBV5-1 to TRBJ2-2; D remains ambiguous. CDR3 sequence: CASSTDWANTGELFF. The CDR3 DNA sequence: TGCGCCAGCAGCACTGACTGGGCGAACACCGGGGAGCTGTTTTTT. The variable domain in full, completed from reference TRBV5-1 and TRBJ2-2, reads KAGVTQTPRYLIKTRGQQVTLSCSPISGHRSVSWYQQTPGQGLQFLFEYFSETQRNKGNFPGRFSGRQFSNSRSEMNVSTLELGDSALYLCASSTDWANTGELFFGEGSRLTVL.